Below, 21 T cell receptor beta chains from the same sample are listed, as sequenced in a study of cytomegalovirus exposure and HLA in healthy donors. PCR used 60 Vbeta primers and 13 Jbeta primers. Clones were read by immunoSEQ multiplex PCR, and TCRdb kept only the in-frame ones, dropping some. The sample yields fewer than 250,000 clones, around 79% seen once. The sample consisted of PBMCs. Receptor source: a woman between 18 and 29 years old in good health and CMV-seronegative.

The chain couples TRBV6-5 to TRBJ2-3; no reliable D call. The ends were cut back, 0 bases at V and 4 bases at J, with 8 bases in the middle. Germline-derived CDR1 and CDR2 are MNHEY and SVGAGI. This CDR3 comprises 14 residues. CDR3: CASSYSRFPDTQYF. The CDR3 DNA reads as TGTGCCAGCAGTTACTCCCGTTTTCCAGATACGCAGTATTTT.

Details on this clone: This sample includes further DNA sequences coding for the same CDR3. CDR3 sequence reads: CASSYSGGNQPQHF. The CDR3 DNA reads as TGTGCCAGCAGTTACTCAGGGGGCAATCAGCCCCAGCATTTT. This sequence joins TRBV6-5 and TRBJ1-5; D possibly corresponds to TRBD1 (5 bases). V was cut by 0 bases and J by 2 bases, with 5 bases left in between. CDR1 and CDR2 from the germline V gene are MNHEY and SVGAGI. The CDR3 totals 14 residues.

The V and J genes are TRBV28 and TRBJ2-4, with TRBD1 matching 7 bases. Losses at the gene ends were 3 bases for V and 0 bases for J; bases not matched to a gene: 5. Germline V gene sequence: CDR1 MDHEN, CDR2 SYDVKM. The CDR3 length is 16 residues. The CDR3 region is CASSLRTGLAKNIQYF. Written as DNA, the CDR3 is TGTGCCAGCAGTTTGAGGACAGGCCTAGCCAAAAACATTCAGTACTTC.

The rearrangement links TRBV19 to TRBJ1-2, with TRBD1 identical over 10 bases. Looked up from germline, CDR1 is LNHDA and CDR2 is SQIVND (reference sequence). Trimming removed 6 bases from V and 8 bases from J; junction bases left unmatched: 15. CDR3 length: 16 amino acids. CDR3 coding DNA: TGTGCCAGTAGCCTCCCAGTGGGGACAGGGGAAAGCGGCTACACCTTC. Protein sequence: CASSLPVGTGESGYTF.

In its sample, this clone was seen a few times. V is TRBV7-9 and J is TRBJ2-1; D possibly corresponds to TRBD2 (6 bases). V was cut by 2 bases and J by 10 bases, with 15 bases left in between. Germline V gives CDR1 SEHNR, CDR2 FQNEAQ (reference sequence). This CDR3 region has 14 residues. The CDR3 loop reads CASSLRSREWEQFF. CDR3 sequence (DNA): TGTGCCAGCAGCTTAAGGTCTCGGGAGTGGGAGCAGTTCTTC.

V usage is TRBV7-2 and J usage is TRBJ2-3; the match to TRBD2 covers 7 bases. This CDR3 has 15 residues. Germline V gene data show CDR1 as SGHTA and CDR2 as FQGNSA. V dropped 3 bases and J dropped 2; count of bases not matched to a gene: 5. CDR3 residues: CASSFGGEVTDTQYF. CDR3 bases: TGTGCCAGCAGCTTTGGGGGGGAGGTCACAGATACGCAGTATTTT.

The chain employs TRBV6-1 and TRBJ1-1; D ambiguous. Germline assignment: CDR1 MNHNS and CDR2 SASEGT. V gave up 2 bases and J gave up 1 base, with 14 bases separating them. The CDR3 covers 16 residues. The CDR3 reads CASSELSGRGNTEAFF. DNA of the CDR3: TGTGCCAGCAGTGAACTCTCAGGTCGGGGGAACACTGAAGCTTTCTTT.

The chain uses TRBV27 and TRBJ2-1, with a tentative D call TRBD2 (5 bases). With 3 bases removed from V and 3 bases from J, the gap between germline ends came to 12 bases. The CDR3 contains 15 residues. CDR1 MNHEY and CDR2 SMNVEV come from the germline V gene (reference sequence). The CDR3 region is CASSFSQRSYNEQFF. The DNA for the CDR3 is TGTGCCAGCAGTTTTAGCCAGCGGAGCTACAATGAGCAGTTCTTC.

V and J are TRBV5-1 and TRBJ2-7, with TRBD1 identical over 12 bases. Trimming at V came to 3 bases and at J to 5 bases, leaving 6 bases not matched to a gene. The germline CDR1 and CDR2 sequences are SGHRS and YFSETQ. CDR3 size: 15 residues. The CDR3 nucleotides read TGCGCCAGCAGCTGGGGGGACAGGGGGCAGCACGAGCAGTACTTC. This codes for CASSWGDRGQHEQYF.

Points on this clone: This sample includes further DNA sequences coding for the same CDR3. The chain employs TRBV28 and TRBJ2-2; D is possibly TRBD1 (5 bases). CDR1 MDHEN and CDR2 SYDVKM come from the germline V gene. V was pared by 7 bases and J by 4 bases, with 10 bases between. CDR3 length equals 13 residues. CDR3 protein: CASKRGGTGELFF. The DNA for the CDR3 is TGTGCCAGCAAAAGGGGTGGCACCGGGGAGCTGTTTTTT. Full variable domain (rest looked up from reference TRBV28 and TRBJ2-2): DVKVTQSSRYLVKRTGEKVFLECVQDMDHENMFWYRQDPGLGLRLIYFSYDVKMKEKGDIPEGYSVSREKKERFSLILESASTNQTSMYLCASKRGGTGELFFGEGSRLTVL.

The CDR3 nucleotides are TGTGCCAGCAGTTTCATCGGGGAAGGGTACGCTCAGCCCCAGCATTTT. Encoded protein: CASSFIGEGYAQPQHF. This sequence joins TRBV28 and TRBJ1-5; D gene ambiguous. The CDR3 has 16 residues. Trimming left V 3 bases short and J 6 bases short, with 18 bases between. The germline CDR1 and CDR2 sequences are MDHEN and SYDVKM.

The rearrangement joins TRBV7-9 to TRBJ2-5; 7 bases fit TRBD1. Trimming took 6 bases from V and 3 from J; bases not matched to a gene: 4. Germline V CDR1 and CDR2: SEHNR, FQNEAQ (reference sequence). This CDR3 is 13 amino acids long. The CDR3 loop is CASSPQGKETQYF. The CDR3 coding sequence is TGTGCCAGCAGTCCACAGGGGAAAGAGACCCAGTACTTC.

This clone was recorded once. The CDR3 here is CAISEGATNEKLFF. For the CDR3, the DNA is TGTGCCATCAGTGAGGGGGCCACTAATGAAAAACTGTTTTTT. The chain employs TRBV10-3 and TRBJ1-4; D might be TRBD1 (5 bases). CDR1 is ENHRY, CDR2 SYGVKD, per germline. Trimming removed 2 bases from V and 2 bases from J, with 6 bases in between. CDR3 length equals 14 residues.

This clone was counted a few times. The chain recombines TRBV7-8 with TRBJ1-4; tentatively, D is TRBD1 (6 bases). The ends were cut back, 5 bases at V and 5 bases at J, with 12 bases in the middle. Germline CDR1 SGHVS, CDR2 FQNEAQ. This CDR3 spans 14 amino acids. CDR3 sequence reads: CASSPLRGNEKLFF. DNA for the CDR3: TGTGCCAGCAGCCCTTTGAGGGGGAATGAAAAACTGTTTTTT.

CDR3 sequence: CASSQNCGRAGIGELFF. Here the CDR3 DNA reads TGCGCCAGCAGTCAAAACTGCGGGAGGGCCGGCATCGGGGAGCTGTTTTTT. V usage is TRBV23-1 and J usage is TRBJ2-2; the match to TRBD2 covers 9 bases. TRBV23-1 is an open reading frame, and its role is uncertain. After removal of 2 bases from V and 7 bases from J, the junction contained 11 bases not matched to a gene. CDR3 length equals 17 residues.

The chain links TRBV19 to TRBJ2-2; D might be TRBD1 (5 bases). The CDR3 extends over 18 amino acids. CDR1 is LNHDA, CDR2 SQIVND, per germline (reference sequence). The germline V and J ends were trimmed by 0 bases and 0 bases, with 14 bases remaining between them. The CDR3 loop is CASSIDGAQITNTGELFF. The CDR3 bases are TGTGCCAGTAGTATAGATGGGGCACAGATTACGAACACCGGGGAGCTGTTTTTT.

The V call is TRBV5-4, the J call TRBJ2-5; 12 positions agree with TRBD2. The CDR3 loop spans 15 amino acids. The germline V gene encodes CDR1 SGHNT and CDR2 YYREEE (reference sequence). Trimming cost V 3 bases and J 9 bases; bases outside gene matches: 9. For the CDR3, the DNA is TGTGCCAGCAGCTCAGGGACTAGCGGGCGGGCGGCCCAGTACTTC. Translation: CASSSGTSGRAAQYF. Combining the CDR3 with reference TRBV5-4 and TRBJ2-5 gives the whole variable domain ETGVTQSPTHLIKTRGQQVTLRCSSQSGHNTVSWYQQALGQGPQFIFQYYREEENGRGNFPPRFSGLQFPNYSSELNVNALELDDSALYLCASSSGTSGRAAQYFGPGTRLLVL.

V usage is TRBV19 and J usage is TRBJ1-1, with a weak D call TRBD1 (5 bases). The V end lost 6 bases, the J end lost 0 bases, and 29 bases lay between the germline ends. The V gene's germline CDR1 is LNHDA and CDR2 SQIVND (reference sequence). The CDR3 totals 20 residues. In DNA, the CDR3 is TGTGCCAGTAGAGAGCCCCTCCAGGCAGGGCCCCCCGATTTGAACACTGAAGCTTTCTTT. Amino acids: CASREPLQAGPPDLNTEAFF.

This clone was observed once. At one end, the junction sequence differs from germline, possibly due to a read error. The chain combines TRBV6-5 with TRBJ2-5; 10 bases are shared with TRBD2. The CDR3 loop spans 15 amino acids. The germline gives CDR1 MNHEY, CDR2 SVGAGI. CDR3 sequence reads: CAGSFLAGAGETQYF. The DNA of the CDR3 is TGTGCCGGCAGTTTCCTAGCGGGAGCAGGAGAGACCCAGTACTTC.

This chain links TRBV4-1 with TRBJ2-3, with 16 nucleotides matching TRBD2. The V segment lost 2 bases and the J segment 4 bases; nucleotides outside the gene matches: 3. The CDR3 has 17 residues. Germline V gene sequence: CDR1 MGHRA, CDR2 YSYEKL. In DNA, the CDR3 is TGCGCCAGCAGCCAACCGGGACTAGCGGGGGGGGCAGATACGCAGTATTTT. Its protein product is CASSQPGLAGGADTQYF.

The CDR3 nucleotides are TGTGCCAGCAGCTTAAGTCTAAGGGGGGGTTTCACCGGGGAGCTGTTTTTT. Its protein is CASSLSLRGGFTGELFF. J is TRBJ2-2 and V is TRBV7-8; TRBD2 might be the D (7 bases). The germline gives CDR1 SGHVS, CDR2 FQNEAQ. The CDR3 has 17 amino acids. V lost 2 bases and J 4 bases, leaving 17 bases between the germline ends.